The clone carrying this T cell receptor (beta chain) was seen a few times. These data are taken from a study of blood T cell repertoires in COVID-19. As for the study in general: COVID-19 samples from acute and convalescent phases originated in the United States, Italy and Spain. In each case, the material was cDNA or gDNA derived from T cells, B-cell-depleted T cells, or PBMCs.

This CDR3 is 14 amino acids long. Between the trimmed V and J ends, which lost 6 bases and 1 base, there was a span of 12 bases. Germline V gives CDR1 SEHNR, CDR2 FQNEAQ (reference sequence). Two consecutive negative NP/OP PCR tests, clearance, or resolved symptoms defined Cohort 3 recovery. Assay: immunoSEQ multiplex PCR; the TCRdb copy retains only in-frame clones and omits some. In the table there are some 170,000 clones, about 79% of which are singletons. This chain connects TRBV7-9 to TRBJ2-5; TRBD1 is a possible D gene (6 bases). The sample taken for sequencing was PBMCs or T cells enriched from blood (not recorded which). This TCR was sampled from a man between 50 and 59 years old who had recovered from COVID-19. The CDR3 loop reads CASRLDRFQETQYF. The DNA for the CDR3 is TGTGCCAGCAGGTTGGACAGATTCCAAGAGACCCAGTACTTC.